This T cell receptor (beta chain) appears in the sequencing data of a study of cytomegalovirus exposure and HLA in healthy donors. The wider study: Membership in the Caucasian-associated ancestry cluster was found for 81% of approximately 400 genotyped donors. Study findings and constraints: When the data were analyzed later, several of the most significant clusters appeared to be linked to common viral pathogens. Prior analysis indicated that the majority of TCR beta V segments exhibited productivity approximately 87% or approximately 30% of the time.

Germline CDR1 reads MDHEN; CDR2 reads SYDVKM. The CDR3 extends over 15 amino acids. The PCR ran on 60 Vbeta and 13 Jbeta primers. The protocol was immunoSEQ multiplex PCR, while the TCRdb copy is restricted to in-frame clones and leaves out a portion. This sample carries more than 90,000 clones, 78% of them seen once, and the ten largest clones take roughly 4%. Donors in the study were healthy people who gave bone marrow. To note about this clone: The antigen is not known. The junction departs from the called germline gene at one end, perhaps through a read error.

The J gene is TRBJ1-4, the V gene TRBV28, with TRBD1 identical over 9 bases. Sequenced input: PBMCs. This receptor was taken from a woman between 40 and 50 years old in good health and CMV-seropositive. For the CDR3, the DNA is TGTGCCAGCAGTTCCCAGGACAGGGGTGGGGAAAAACCGTTTTTT. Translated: CASSSQDRGGEKPFF.